Shown below are 10 T cell receptor beta chains from a single sample sequenced in a study of OX40 agonist ivuxolimab in advanced cancers. Measured with immunoSEQ multiplex PCR; TCRdb has only the in-frame clones, and not every one. The table records around 66,000 clones, about four fifths of them present only once. The material was CD4+ or CD8+ T cells sorted from blood, obtained in a trial of the OX40 agonist ivuxolimab. These receptors were collected from an adult with an advanced solid tumor such as melanoma, head and neck, liver or kidney cancer.

V and J are TRBV19 and TRBJ1-3; tentatively, D is TRBD1 (6 bases). This CDR3 has 15 amino acids. V was pared by 6 bases and J by 2 bases, with 14 bases between. Germline V gene data show CDR1 as LNHDA and CDR2 as SQIVND (reference sequence). CDR3 nucleotide sequence: TGTGCCAGTAGCCACGGCAGGGGTACTGGAAACACCATATATTTT. Its translation is CASSHGRGTGNTIYF.

This chain joins TRBV6-5 and TRBJ1-3; maybe TRBD1 (5 bases). V lost 2 bases, J lost 1 base, and 6 bases lay in between. Germline CDR1 is MNHEY and CDR2 is SVGAGI. The CDR3 totals 14 residues. CDR3 in DNA: TGTGCCAGCAGTTACCCAGGGTCTGGAAACACCATATATTTT. It encodes CASSYPGSGNTIYF.

The chain uses TRBV29-1 and TRBJ1-4, with D uncertain. Trimming removed 4 bases from V and 4 bases from J, with 10 bases in between. The CDR3 runs 13 residues. Germline lookup yields CDR1 SQVTM and CDR2 ANQGSEA. CDR3 residues: CSVGGGSNEKLFF. DNA for the CDR3: TGCAGCGTTGGAGGAGGGAGTAATGAAAAACTGTTTTTT.

The chain is built from TRBV10-3 and TRBJ2-2, with 10 bases matching TRBD1. This CDR3 region has 14 residues. The V gene end was trimmed by 6 bases and the J gene end by 5 bases; junction bases not matched to a gene: 3. Germline assignment: CDR1 ENHRY and CDR2 SYGVKD. CDR3 sequence reads: CAIRRTGGTGELFF. The CDR3 DNA reads TGTGCCATCAGGAGGACAGGGGGTACCGGGGAGCTGTTTTTT.

The chain uses TRBV18 and TRBJ2-5, with D hard to call. The germline V and J ends were trimmed by 3 bases and 2 bases, with 4 bases remaining between them. Looked up from germline, CDR1 is KGHSH and CDR2 is LQKENI. CDR3 length equals 12 residues. CDR3 nucleotides: TGTGCCAGCTCACCGAGTCAAGAGACCCAGTACTTC. This codes for CASSPSQETQYF.

This rearrangement joins TRBV10-3 to TRBJ1-2; D remains unclear. Trimming removed 4 bases from V and 0 bases from J, with 12 bases in between. This CDR3 region has 15 residues. Germline loops: CDR1 ENHRY, CDR2 SYGVKD. This CDR3 reads CAISAESPANYGYTF. The CDR3 DNA sequence: TGTGCCATCAGTGCAGAAAGCCCCGCTAACTATGGCTACACCTTC.

The chain has TRBV9 and TRBJ1-4; D uncertain. The V end lost 0 bases, the J end lost 6 bases, and 9 bases lay between the germline ends. CDR3 size: 14 residues. From germline, CDR1 is SGDLS and CDR2 YYNGEE. CDR3 in amino acids: CASSVGPADEKLFF. The CDR3 DNA sequence: TGTGCCAGCAGCGTAGGTCCTGCGGATGAAAAACTGTTTTTT.

The rearrangement uses TRBV6-5 and TRBJ2-7, with 7 bases identical to TRBD1. The V and J ends lost 5 bases and 0 bases, in that order; junction bases with no gene match: 4. CDR1 and CDR2 from the germline V gene are MNHEY and SVGAGI. The CDR3 loop spans 14 amino acids. The CDR3 is CASSRQGPSYEQYF. In DNA form, the CDR3 reads TGTGCCAGCAGTCGACAGGGCCCCTCCTACGAGCAGTACTTC.

The J gene is TRBJ2-7, the V gene TRBV27; D is perhaps TRBD2 (6 bases). The J call may be in error: the DNA end matches TRBJ2-5 better. Per the germline V gene, CDR1 is MNHEY and CDR2 is SMNVEV (reference sequence). This CDR3 is 16 amino acids long. The CDR3 sequence: CASSLIGGLGGETQYF. The CDR3 DNA sequence: TGTGCCAGCAGTTTAATTGGGGGATTGGGAGGAGAGACCCAGTACTTC.

The V gene is TRBV12-5, the J gene TRBJ1-3; D gene uncertain. The CDR3 length is 18 residues. Deletions cut 5 bases from V and 0 bases from J, with 20 bases between. Germline V gene sequence: CDR1 LGHNT, CDR2 FRNRAP. The CDR3 DNA sequence: TGTGCTAGTGGTCACGTTGACTTTACGCGATTCTCTGGAAACACCATATATTTT. It codes for CASGHVDFTRFSGNTIYF. Based on the CDR3 plus reference TRBV12-5 and TRBJ1-3, the full variable domain is DARVTQTPRHKVTEMGQEVTMRCQPILGHNTVFWYRQTMMQGLELLAYFRNRAPLDDSGMPKDRFSAEMPDATLATLKIQPSEPRDSAVYFCASGHVDFTRFSGNTIYFGEGSWLTVV.